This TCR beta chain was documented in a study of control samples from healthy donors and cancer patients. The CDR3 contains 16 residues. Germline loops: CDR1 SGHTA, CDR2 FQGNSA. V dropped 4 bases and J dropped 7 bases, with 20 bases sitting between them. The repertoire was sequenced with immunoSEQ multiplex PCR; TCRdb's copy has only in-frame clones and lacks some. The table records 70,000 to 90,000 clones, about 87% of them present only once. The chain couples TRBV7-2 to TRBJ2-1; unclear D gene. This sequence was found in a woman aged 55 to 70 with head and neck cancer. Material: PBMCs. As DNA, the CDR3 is TGTGCCAGCAGCTCGGCACGGCCCCCCCTGAGGAATGAGCAGTTCTTC. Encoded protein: CASSSARPPLRNEQFF. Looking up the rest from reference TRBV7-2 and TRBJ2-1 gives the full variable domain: GAGVSQSPSNKVTEKGKDVELRCDPISGHTALYWYRQSLGQGLEFLIYFQGNSAPDKSGLPSDRFSAERTGGSVSTLTIQRTQQEDSAVYLCASSSARPPLRNEQFFGPGTRLTVL.